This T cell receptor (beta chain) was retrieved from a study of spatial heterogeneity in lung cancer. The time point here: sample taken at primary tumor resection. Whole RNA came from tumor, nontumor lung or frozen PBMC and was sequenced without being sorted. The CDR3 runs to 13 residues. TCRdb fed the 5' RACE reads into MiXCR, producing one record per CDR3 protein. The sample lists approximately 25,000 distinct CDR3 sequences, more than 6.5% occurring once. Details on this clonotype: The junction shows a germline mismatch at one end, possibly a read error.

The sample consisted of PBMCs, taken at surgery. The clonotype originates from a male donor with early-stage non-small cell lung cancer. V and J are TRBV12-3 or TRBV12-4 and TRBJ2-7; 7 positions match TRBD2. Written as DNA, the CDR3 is TGTGCCAGCAGTCTAGCGGAGTCCTACGAGCAGTACTTC. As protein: CASSLAESYEQYF.